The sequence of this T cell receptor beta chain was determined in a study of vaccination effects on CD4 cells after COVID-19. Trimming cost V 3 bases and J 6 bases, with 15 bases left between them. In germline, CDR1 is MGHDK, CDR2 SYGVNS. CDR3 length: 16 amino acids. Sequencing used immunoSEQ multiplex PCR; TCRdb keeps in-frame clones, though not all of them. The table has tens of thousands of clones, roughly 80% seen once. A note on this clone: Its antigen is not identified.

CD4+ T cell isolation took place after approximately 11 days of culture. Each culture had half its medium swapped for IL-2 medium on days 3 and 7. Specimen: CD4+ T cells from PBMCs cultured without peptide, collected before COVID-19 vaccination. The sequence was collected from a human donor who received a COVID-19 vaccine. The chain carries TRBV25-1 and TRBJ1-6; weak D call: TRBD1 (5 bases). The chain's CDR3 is CASSEGQTRGNSPLHF. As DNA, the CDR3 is TGTGCCAGCAGTGAGGGGCAGACCCGGGGTAATTCACCCCTCCACTTT. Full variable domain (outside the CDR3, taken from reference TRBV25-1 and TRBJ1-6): EADIYQTPRYLVIGTGKKITLECSQTMGHDKMYWYQQDPGMELHLIHYSYGVNSTEKGDLSSESTVSRIRTEHFPLTLESARPSHTSQYLCASSEGQTRGNSPLHFGNGTRLTVT.